A selection of T cell receptor beta chains follows, all from one sample in a study of blood T cell repertoires in COVID-19. The protocol was immunoSEQ multiplex PCR, while the TCRdb copy is restricted to in-frame clones and leaves out a portion. The sample shows around 500,000 clones, around nine tenths of them seen only once. The sequencing input was PBMCs or T cells enriched from blood (not recorded which). These receptors all stem from a woman aged 35 to 49 who had recovered from COVID-19. Each CDR3 is given with its conserved first and last residue. A D gene is named only where the DNA matches it firmly. Clone size appears in some rows only: once, few, many, or a class for an expanded clone.

CDR3 | DNA | size | V | length | J | D
CASSFSLEQYF | TGTGCCAGCAGCTTTTCCCTCGAGCAGTACTTC | . | TRBV11-3 | 11 | TRBJ2-7 | .
CASSLGQAVGNEQFF | TGTGCCAGCAGCCTGGGACAGGCCGTAGGCAATGAGCAGTTCTTC | . | TRBV3-1/TRBV3-2 | 15 | TRBJ2-1 | TRBD1
CASSPRLRLTSSYNEQFF | TGCGCCAGCAGCCCCCGACTGCGGCTAACTAGCTCCTACAATGAGCAGTTCTTC | . | TRBV5-1 | 18 | TRBJ2-1 | .
CASGWARTEAFF | TGTGCCAGCGGGTGGGCGCGAACTGAAGCTTTCTTT | . | TRBV2 | 12 | TRBJ1-1 | .
CASSPGQETQYF | TGCGCCAGCAGCCCGGGTCAAGAGACCCAGTACTTC | . | TRBV5-1 | 12 | TRBJ2-5 | .
CASSVDSHEQFF | TGCGCCAGCAGCGTGGACAGCCATGAGCAGTTCTTC | . | TRBV5-1 | 12 | TRBJ2-1 | .
CAWSAGQNAKNIQYF | TGTGCCTGGAGTGCTGGACAGAACGCCAAAAACATTCAGTACTTC | few | TRBV30 | 15 | TRBJ2-4 | .
CASSDRRAEETQYF | TGCGCCAGCAGTGATAGGAGGGCAGAGGAGACCCAGTACTTC | once | TRBV10-1 | 14 | TRBJ2-5 | .
CASSFRGKGPDTQYF | TGTGCCAGCAGCTTCCGGGGGAAGGGCCCAGATACGCAGTATTTT | . | TRBV7-2 | 15 | TRBJ2-3 | .
CASSFTGGGEKLFF | TGTGCCAGCAGCTTTACAGGGGGCGGGGAAAAACTGTTTTTT | . | TRBV5-6 | 14 | TRBJ1-4 | TRBD1
CASSGALTGGEKLFF | TGTGCCAGCAGTGGAGCATTAACAGGGGGAGAAAAACTGTTTTTT | . | TRBV6-1 | 15 | TRBJ1-4 | TRBD1
CASSLEGTGRTEAFF | TGTGCCAGCAGCTTAGAGGGGACAGGACGCACTGAAGCTTTCTTT | . | TRBV7-9 | 15 | TRBJ1-1 | TRBD1
CATHGSGTQYF | TGTGCCACCCACGGTAGTGGTACGCAGTATTTT | . | TRBV25-1 | 11 | TRBJ2-3 | .
CASSPDWDEQFF | TGTGCCAGCAGCCCTGACTGGGATGAGCAGTTCTTC | . | TRBV12-3/TRBV12-4 | 12 | TRBJ2-1 | .
CASSYAGDRDNSPLHF | TGTGCCAGCAGTTACGCTGGGGACAGGGATAATTCACCCCTCCACTTT | . | TRBV6-5 | 16 | TRBJ1-6 | TRBD1
CASSIQGSKNIQYF | TGTGCCAGCAGCATACAGGGTTCCAAAAACATTCAGTACTTC | . | TRBV14 | 14 | TRBJ2-4 | .
CAWSALSGREYNEQFF | TGTGCCTGGAGTGCCCTTAGCGGGAGAGAGTACAATGAGCAGTTCTTC | . | TRBV30 | 16 | TRBJ2-1 | TRBD2
CASSHSGRSSYEQYF | TGTGCCAGCAGTCATAGCGGGAGGAGCTCCTACGAGCAGTACTTC | . | TRBV3-1/TRBV3-2 | 15 | TRBJ2-7 | TRBD2
CASSSDRTIGYTF | TGTGCCAGCAGCTCCGACAGAACTATTGGCTACACCTTC | . | TRBV7-2 | 13 | TRBJ1-2 | .
CASTSSGIEAFF | TGTGCCAGTACCAGCTCGGGGATTGAAGCTTTCTTT | once | TRBV19 | 12 | TRBJ1-1 | .
CASSSLEEYNSPLHF | TGCGCCAGCAGCTCCCTTGAGGAGTATAATTCACCCCTCCACTTT | . | TRBV5-1 | 15 | TRBJ1-6 | .
CASSPGLAGTLTYNEQFF | TGTGCCAGCAGCCCTGGACTAGCGGGAACTCTCACCTACAATGAGCAGTTCTTC | . | TRBV16 | 18 | TRBJ2-1 | TRBD2
CASSQVFSGASYNEQFF | TGCGCCAGCAGCCAAGTATTTTCGGGAGCTAGTTACAATGAGCAGTTCTTC | . | TRBV4-3 | 17 | TRBJ2-1 | .
CASSFTYRDSRTEAFF | TGTGCCAGCAGTTTTACCTACCGGGACTCGAGGACTGAAGCTTTCTTT | . | TRBV11-2 | 16 | TRBJ1-1 | .
CASSQAGGISEQYF | TGTGCCAGCAGTCAAGCGGGAGGTATCTCCGAGCAGTACTTC | . | TRBV2 | 14 | TRBJ2-7 | TRBD2
CASSSPRLAGVYEQYF | TGTGCCAGCAGTTCCCCACGACTAGCGGGAGTGTACGAGCAGTACTTC | . | TRBV6-5 | 16 | TRBJ2-7 | TRBD2
CASSTAGTSTDTQYF | TGTGCCAGCAGTACCGCCGGGACTAGTACAGATACGCAGTATTTT | . | TRBV2 | 15 | TRBJ2-3 | TRBD2
CASSEGGSFGPQHF | TGTGCCAGCAGTGAAGGAGGGTCCTTCGGGCCCCAGCATTTT | . | TRBV6-1 | 14 | TRBJ1-5 | .
CASSMAGLAGEGEQFF | TGTGCCAGTAGTATGGCTGGACTAGCGGGAGAGGGTGAGCAGTTCTTC | once | TRBV19 | 16 | TRBJ2-1 | TRBD2
CSAFLQGGYTF | TGCAGTGCCTTCCTGCAGGGGGGCTACACCTTC | . | TRBV20-1 | 11 | TRBJ1-2 | .
CASSPVGINSPLHF | TGTGCCAGTAGTCCGGTGGGCATAAATTCACCCCTCCACTTT | . | TRBV19 | 14 | TRBJ1-6 | .
CASSTAPQYGGSPLHF | TGTGCCAGCAGCACCGCACCCCAGTATGGAGGTTCACCCCTCCACTTT | . | TRBV6-2/TRBV6-3 | 16 | TRBJ1-6 | .
CASSLSGVVTGELFF | TGTGCCAGCAGCTTGTCAGGGGTGGTCACCGGGGAGCTGTTTTTT | few | TRBV7-2 | 15 | TRBJ2-2 | .
CASRPGLGAYEQYF | TGTGCCAGCAGGCCGGGACTGGGGGCCTACGAGCAGTACTTC | . | TRBV27 | 14 | TRBJ2-7 | .
CASSLAQGKAFF | TGTGCCAGCAGCTTAGCGCAGGGAAAAGCTTTCTTT | . | TRBV7-2 | 12 | TRBJ1-1 | .
CASSQLSGRAGNEQFF | TGTGCCAGCAGCCAACTTAGCGGGAGGGCGGGGAATGAGCAGTTCTTC | few | TRBV4-2 | 16 | TRBJ2-1 | TRBD2
CASSSGGGSGNTIYF | TGTGCCAGTAGTTCCGGCGGAGGGTCTGGAAACACCATATATTTT | . | TRBV19 | 15 | TRBJ1-3 | .
CAWSRDRANKQFF | TGTGCCTGGAGTCGGGACAGGGCCAATAAGCAGTTCTTC | . | TRBV30 | 13 | TRBJ2-1 | TRBD1
CATQVWGGNTEAFF | TGTGCCACCCAAGTTTGGGGGGGGAACACTGAAGCTTTCTTT | . | TRBV14 | 14 | TRBJ1-1 | .